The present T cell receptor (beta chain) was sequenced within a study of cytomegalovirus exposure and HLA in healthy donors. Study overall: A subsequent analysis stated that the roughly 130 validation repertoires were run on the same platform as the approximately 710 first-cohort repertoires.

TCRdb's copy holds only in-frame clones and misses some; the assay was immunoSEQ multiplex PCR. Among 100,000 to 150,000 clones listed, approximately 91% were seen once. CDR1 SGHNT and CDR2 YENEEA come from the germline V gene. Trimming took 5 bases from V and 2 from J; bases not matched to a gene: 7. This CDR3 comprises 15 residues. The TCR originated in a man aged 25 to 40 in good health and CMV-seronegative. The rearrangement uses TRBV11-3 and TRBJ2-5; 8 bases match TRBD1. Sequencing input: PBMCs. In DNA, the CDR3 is TGTGCCAGCAGCCCCGGACAGGGTGGTCAAGAGACCCAGTACTTC. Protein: CASSPGQGGQETQYF.